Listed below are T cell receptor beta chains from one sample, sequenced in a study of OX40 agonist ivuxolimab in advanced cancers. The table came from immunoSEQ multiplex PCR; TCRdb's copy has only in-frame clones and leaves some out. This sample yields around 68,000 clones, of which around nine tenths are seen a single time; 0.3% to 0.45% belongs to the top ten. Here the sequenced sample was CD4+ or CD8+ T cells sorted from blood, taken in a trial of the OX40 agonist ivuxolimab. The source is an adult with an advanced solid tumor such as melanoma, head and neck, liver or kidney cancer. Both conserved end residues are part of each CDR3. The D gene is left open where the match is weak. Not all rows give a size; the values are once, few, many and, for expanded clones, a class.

CDR3 DNA: TGCGCCAGCAGTGAGTCCGGAGGACGGGGCTACAATGAGCAGTTCTTC
CDR3 protein: CASSESGGRGYNEQFF
clone size: NA
D gene: NA
J gene: TRBJ2-1
V gene: TRBV10-2
CDR3 length: 16

CDR3 DNA: TGTGCCAGTAGTATTGGCAGGGAGGGATCGGCTTTCTTT
CDR3 protein: CASSIGREGSAFF
clone size: NA
D gene: NA
J gene: TRBJ1-1
V gene: TRBV19
CDR3 length: 13

CDR3 DNA: TGTGCCAGCAGCCTGGGGGGTGGCATGAACACCGGGGAGCTGTTTTTT
CDR3 protein: CASSLGGGMNTGELFF
clone size: few
D gene: NA
J gene: TRBJ2-2
V gene: TRBV9
CDR3 length: 16

CDR3 DNA: TGTGCCAGCAGCCCCCGATGGGACTCGGCCCAGTACAATGAGCAGTTCTTC
CDR3 protein: CASSPRWDSAQYNEQFF
clone size: NA
D gene: NA
J gene: TRBJ2-1
V gene: TRBV11-3
CDR3 length: 17

CDR3 DNA: TGCGCCAGCGGACTTCAGGGAAGTCCTCGAGGAGGGGATACGCAGTATTTT
CDR3 protein: CASGLQGSPRGGDTQYF
clone size: NA
D gene: NA
J gene: TRBJ2-3
V gene: TRBV5-1
CDR3 length: 17

CDR3 DNA: TGTGCCAGCAGCGAGGGGACAGGCAGCTCCTACAATGAGCAGTTCTTC
CDR3 protein: CASSEGTGSSYNEQFF
clone size: NA
D gene: TRBD1
J gene: TRBJ2-1
V gene: TRBV5-4
CDR3 length: 16

CDR3 DNA: TGCGCCAGCAGCCAAGATACGGGCAGGGCAAGTCCACCAGATACGCAGTATTTT
CDR3 protein: CASSQDTGRASPPDTQYF
clone size: NA
D gene: NA
J gene: TRBJ2-3
V gene: TRBV4-3
CDR3 length: 18

CDR3 DNA: TGCGCCAGCAGCTTGGAGGGGTTACAGCCCCAGCATTTT
CDR3 protein: CASSLEGLQPQHF
clone size: NA
D gene: NA
J gene: TRBJ1-5
V gene: TRBV5-1
CDR3 length: 13

CDR3 DNA: TGTGCCAGCAGCCTTAGCGGGGGGGACAATGAGCAGTTCTTC
CDR3 protein: CASSLSGGDNEQFF
clone size: NA
D gene: TRBD2
J gene: TRBJ2-1
V gene: TRBV7-9
CDR3 length: 14

CDR3 DNA: TGTGCCACAAGAGTTGGGGGCTGGAACACTGAAGCTTTCTTT
CDR3 protein: CATRVGGWNTEAFF
clone size: NA
D gene: NA
J gene: TRBJ1-1
V gene: TRBV19
CDR3 length: 14

CDR3 DNA: TGTGCCAGCAGCCCCACAGGGGCTTTCCAGACCCAGTACTTC
CDR3 protein: CASSPTGAFQTQYF
clone size: NA
D gene: TRBD1
J gene: TRBJ2-5
V gene: TRBV9
CDR3 length: 14

CDR3 DNA: TGTGCCAGCTCCAGTGCCCCAGGGACGAATGGCTACACCTTC
CDR3 protein: CASSSAPGTNGYTF
clone size: NA
D gene: NA
J gene: TRBJ1-2
V gene: TRBV5-8
CDR3 length: 14

CDR3 DNA: TGCAGCGTGGGGGACACCTACGAGCAGTACTTC
CDR3 protein: CSVGDTYEQYF
clone size: NA
D gene: NA
J gene: TRBJ2-7
V gene: TRBV29-1
CDR3 length: 11

CDR3 DNA: TGCGCCAGCGCAGGGAGCATGGGTCAGGATACGCAGTATTTT
CDR3 protein: CASAGSMGQDTQYF
clone size: NA
D gene: NA
J gene: TRBJ2-3
V gene: TRBV10-2
CDR3 length: 14

CDR3 DNA: TGTGCCAGCTCACCGCCGGGACAGGGTTTAGCCGCGGGATCCCTCCACTTT
CDR3 protein: CASSPPGQGLAAGSLHF
clone size: NA
D gene: TRBD1
J gene: TRBJ1-6
V gene: TRBV18
CDR3 length: 17

CDR3 DNA: TGTGCCAGCAGCTCCGCAGGGGGCGCATCTGAAGCTTTCTTT
CDR3 protein: CASSSAGGASEAFF
clone size: NA
D gene: TRBD1
J gene: TRBJ1-1
V gene: TRBV6-5
CDR3 length: 14

CDR3 DNA: TGCGCCAGCAGCATCCAAGTAGTCGCCTCCACAGATACGCAGTATTTT
CDR3 protein: CASSIQVVASTDTQYF
clone size: NA
D gene: NA
J gene: TRBJ2-3
V gene: TRBV5-1
CDR3 length: 16

CDR3 DNA: TGTGCCAGCAGCTTGTACCCGCTCCCGGGGGAGACCCAGTACTTC
CDR3 protein: CASSLYPLPGETQYF
clone size: NA
D gene: NA
J gene: TRBJ2-5
V gene: TRBV11-2
CDR3 length: 15

CDR3 DNA: TGCAGCGGCGGGACAGGGGACGATGAGCAGTTCTTC
CDR3 protein: CSGGTGDDEQFF
clone size: once
D gene: TRBD1
J gene: TRBJ2-1
V gene: TRBV29-1
CDR3 length: 12

CDR3 DNA: TGTGCCAGCAGCTTGGCGGGGCCCGGGGGCTATGGCTACACCTTC
CDR3 protein: CASSLAGPGGYGYTF
clone size: NA
D gene: NA
J gene: TRBJ1-2
V gene: TRBV5-4
CDR3 length: 15

CDR3 DNA: TGTGCCAGCGGGGGACTAGCGGGGGGCTCAGATACGCAGTATTTT
CDR3 protein: CASGGLAGGSDTQYF
clone size: NA
D gene: TRBD2
J gene: TRBJ2-3
V gene: TRBV7-6
CDR3 length: 15

CDR3 DNA: TGTGCCAGCAGCTTAAGGTTTGGGACAATCACTGAAGCTTTCTTT
CDR3 protein: CASSLRFGTITEAFF
clone size: NA
D gene: NA
J gene: TRBJ1-1
V gene: TRBV11-2
CDR3 length: 15

CDR3 DNA: TGTGCCAGTACAGGCAGCACAGATACGCAGTATTTT
CDR3 protein: CASTGSTDTQYF
clone size: NA
D gene: NA
J gene: TRBJ2-3
V gene: TRBV19
CDR3 length: 12

CDR3 DNA: TGTGCCAGCAGTAACACAGGGGGTGGCTACACCTTC
CDR3 protein: CASSNTGGGYTF
clone size: NA
D gene: TRBD1
J gene: TRBJ1-2
V gene: TRBV27
CDR3 length: 12

CDR3 DNA: TGTGCCAGTAGTCTCCGGGACTCTGGAAACACCATATATTTT
CDR3 protein: CASSLRDSGNTIYF
clone size: NA
D gene: NA
J gene: TRBJ1-3
V gene: TRBV19
CDR3 length: 14

CDR3 DNA: TGTGCCAGTAGTACGGGACAGCCCTATAATTCACCCCTCCACTTT
CDR3 protein: CASSTGQPYNSPLHF
clone size: NA
D gene: TRBD1
J gene: TRBJ1-6
V gene: TRBV19
CDR3 length: 15

CDR3 DNA: TGTGCCAGCAGAATAGCGGGGTTGAACACCGGGGAGCTGTTTTTT
CDR3 protein: CASRIAGLNTGELFF
clone size: NA
D gene: TRBD2
J gene: TRBJ2-2
V gene: TRBV13
CDR3 length: 15

CDR3 DNA: TGTGCCAGCAGCTTGGACTTGGGGGAGCTGTTTTTT
CDR3 protein: CASSLDLGELFF
clone size: NA
D gene: NA
J gene: TRBJ2-2
V gene: TRBV5-6
CDR3 length: 12

CDR3 DNA: TGTGCCAGCAGCCCGGGAAGTCTGCGAGGGGACGATGGCTACACCTTC
CDR3 protein: CASSPGSLRGDDGYTF
clone size: NA
D gene: NA
J gene: TRBJ1-2
V gene: TRBV4-2
CDR3 length: 16

CDR3 DNA: TGTGCCAGCAGCTTAGGGGGGGGACAGGGCCAAAATCAGCCCCAGCATTTT
CDR3 protein: CASSLGGGQGQNQPQHF
clone size: NA
D gene: TRBD1
J gene: TRBJ1-5
V gene: TRBV5-4
CDR3 length: 17

CDR3 DNA: TGTGCCAGCAGCGCGCTAGACAGGGACCCTACTAATGAAAAACTGTTTTTT
CDR3 protein: CASSALDRDPTNEKLFF
clone size: NA
D gene: TRBD1
J gene: TRBJ1-4
V gene: TRBV9
CDR3 length: 17

CDR3 DNA: TGCGCCAGCAGTGTGGGACGGTTCTCTGGAAACACCATATATTTT
CDR3 protein: CASSVGRFSGNTIYF
clone size: NA
D gene: NA
J gene: TRBJ1-3
V gene: TRBV10-1
CDR3 length: 15

CDR3 DNA: TGCGCCAGCAGCTTGGAAGGACAGGGGGCTAACACCGGGGAGCTGTTTTTT
CDR3 protein: CASSLEGQGANTGELFF
clone size: NA
D gene: TRBD1
J gene: TRBJ2-2
V gene: TRBV5-1
CDR3 length: 17

CDR3 DNA: TGTGCCAGCAGCTCGCTCACTAGCGGGGGCATTCAAGAGACCCAGTACTTC
CDR3 protein: CASSSLTSGGIQETQYF
clone size: NA
D gene: TRBD2
J gene: TRBJ2-5
V gene: TRBV7-9
CDR3 length: 17

CDR3 DNA: TGTGCCAGTAGAAGCTTAGGGACAGGGGGGGCCCATAGCAATCAGCCCCAGCATTTT
CDR3 protein: CASRSLGTGGAHSNQPQHF
clone size: NA
D gene: TRBD1
J gene: TRBJ1-5
V gene: TRBV19
CDR3 length: 19

CDR3 DNA: TGTGCCAGCAGCGGGTTAGCGGGGTACTCTGGGGCCAACGTCCTGACTTTC
CDR3 protein: CASSGLAGYSGANVLTF
clone size: NA
D gene: TRBD2
J gene: TRBJ2-6
V gene: TRBV2
CDR3 length: 17

CDR3 DNA: TGTGCCAGCAGCCGTCAGACAGCTAGCTCCTACGAGCAGTACTTC
CDR3 protein: CASSRQTASSYEQYF
clone size: NA
D gene: NA
J gene: TRBJ2-7
V gene: TRBV14
CDR3 length: 15

CDR3 DNA: TGTGCCAGCAGTTACAGGGTGGTCGGGGGACCCTACGAGCAGTACTTC
CDR3 protein: CASSYRVVGGPYEQYF
clone size: NA
D gene: NA
J gene: TRBJ2-7
V gene: TRBV6-5
CDR3 length: 16

CDR3 DNA: TGTGCCAGCAGTTTATGGGTCGATCCGACGGTCTCCTACGAGCAGTACTTC
CDR3 protein: CASSLWVDPTVSYEQYF
clone size: NA
D gene: NA
J gene: TRBJ2-7
V gene: TRBV28
CDR3 length: 17

CDR3 DNA: TGTGCCAGCTCCAGAAGCGGGGCGGGGGTCCAAGAGACCCAGTACTTC
CDR3 protein: CASSRSGAGVQETQYF
clone size: NA
D gene: TRBD2
J gene: TRBJ2-5
V gene: TRBV9
CDR3 length: 16

CDR3 DNA: TGCAGCGTTGACCTAGCGGGGGGGCAAGAGACCCAGTACTTC
CDR3 protein: CSVDLAGGQETQYF
clone size: NA
D gene: TRBD2
J gene: TRBJ2-5
V gene: TRBV29-1
CDR3 length: 14

CDR3 DNA: TGTGCCTGGAGTCCTCAGGGGGAGACCCAGTACTTC
CDR3 protein: CAWSPQGETQYF
clone size: NA
D gene: NA
J gene: TRBJ2-5
V gene: TRBV30
CDR3 length: 12

CDR3 DNA: TGCGCCAGCAGCGACGGACTAGAGAACATTCAGTACTTC
CDR3 protein: CASSDGLENIQYF
clone size: NA
D gene: TRBD2
J gene: TRBJ2-4
V gene: TRBV5-1
CDR3 length: 13

CDR3 DNA: TGTGCCAGCAGCTACGGCGGACAGGGGGCTGGGACGCCCCTCCACTTT
CDR3 protein: CASSYGGQGAGTPLHF
clone size: NA
D gene: TRBD1
J gene: TRBJ1-6
V gene: TRBV5-4
CDR3 length: 16

CDR3 DNA: TGTGCCAGCAGCCCTCCGGTGTTGGCCACGGGGGAAAAACTGTTTTTT
CDR3 protein: CASSPPVLATGEKLFF
clone size: once
D gene: NA
J gene: TRBJ1-4
V gene: TRBV7-2
CDR3 length: 16

CDR3 DNA: TGTGCCAGCAGTGACAGATTCGACGGAAATCAGCCCCAGCATTTT
CDR3 protein: CASSDRFDGNQPQHF
clone size: NA
D gene: NA
J gene: TRBJ1-5
V gene: TRBV6-1
CDR3 length: 15

CDR3 DNA: TGTGCCAGCAGCTTACGCAGATACAATGAGCAGTTCTTC
CDR3 protein: CASSLRRYNEQFF
clone size: NA
D gene: NA
J gene: TRBJ2-1
V gene: TRBV13
CDR3 length: 13

CDR3 DNA: TGTGCCTGGAGCCACGGAACCTCTGGAAACACCATATATTTT
CDR3 protein: CAWSHGTSGNTIYF
clone size: NA
D gene: NA
J gene: TRBJ1-3
V gene: TRBV30
CDR3 length: 14

CDR3 DNA: TGCAGCGTCTGCGTGGGGTCTGGGGCCAACGTCCTGACTTTC
CDR3 protein: CSVCVGSGANVLTF
clone size: NA
D gene: NA
J gene: TRBJ2-6
V gene: TRBV29-1
CDR3 length: 14

CDR3 DNA: TGTGCCAGCAGCTCTACCTATCCCTACGAGCAGTACTTC
CDR3 protein: CASSSTYPYEQYF
clone size: NA
D gene: NA
J gene: TRBJ2-7
V gene: TRBV7-9
CDR3 length: 13

CDR3 DNA: TGTGCCTGGAGTGTTTTCTCGGGAACAGTTACTTCCTACGAGCAGTACTTC
CDR3 protein: CAWSVFSGTVTSYEQYF
clone size: NA
D gene: NA
J gene: TRBJ2-7
V gene: TRBV30
CDR3 length: 17

CDR3 DNA: TGTGCCAGCGAGGCGGGAAACACCATATATTTT
CDR3 protein: CASEAGNTIYF
clone size: NA
D gene: NA
J gene: TRBJ1-3
V gene: TRBV6-6
CDR3 length: 11

CDR3 DNA: TGCGCCAGCAGCCTACAGGGTTTGGATAGCACTGAAGCTTTCTTT
CDR3 protein: CASSLQGLDSTEAFF
clone size: NA
D gene: NA
J gene: TRBJ1-1
V gene: TRBV5-1
CDR3 length: 15

CDR3 DNA: TGCGCCAGCAGCTTCCGCGGGGGGGCTGGGGATACGCAGTATTTT
CDR3 protein: CASSFRGGAGDTQYF
clone size: NA
D gene: TRBD2
J gene: TRBJ2-3
V gene: TRBV5-1
CDR3 length: 15

CDR3 DNA: TGCGCCAGCAGCTCCGGGACAGGGACTACTTTCAATTCACCCCTCCACTTT
CDR3 protein: CASSSGTGTTFNSPLHF
clone size: NA
D gene: TRBD1
J gene: TRBJ1-6
V gene: TRBV5-1
CDR3 length: 17

CDR3 DNA: TGTGCCAGCAGCCTCGACAGGGGCCGGAACACTGAAGCTTTCTTT
CDR3 protein: CASSLDRGRNTEAFF
clone size: NA
D gene: TRBD1
J gene: TRBJ1-1
V gene: TRBV7-9
CDR3 length: 15

CDR3 DNA: TGTGCCAGCAGCTTGGACAACCTCTATGGCTACACCTTC
CDR3 protein: CASSLDNLYGYTF
clone size: NA
D gene: NA
J gene: TRBJ1-2
V gene: TRBV4-2
CDR3 length: 13